The entry that follows covers one TCR beta chain sequence. The antigen is unknown. The data originate from a study of cytomegalovirus exposure and HLA in healthy donors. The study's findings and limits: Under in vitro conditions, three CMV-associated chains were confirmed as specific for CMV antigens. The study listed approximately 170 cytomegalovirus-associated TCR beta chains.

Donors showed nominal health when sampled, although they likely had unrecorded immune exposures. Germline V gene data show CDR1 as SGHTA and CDR2 as FQGNSA. The CDR3 has 12 amino acids. The V gene lost 5 bases and the J gene lost 5 bases, with 9 bases spanning the gap. PCR primers comprised 60 Vbeta and 13 Jbeta primers. Profiled with immunoSEQ multiplex PCR; TCRdb holds only in-frame clones, not every one. The table has approximately 200,000 clones, 79% seen once. Sequencing used PBMCs. The chain combines TRBV7-2 with TRBJ1-1; D uncertain. The clonotype comes from a woman in her twenties or thirties in good health and CMV-seropositive. In nucleotides, the CDR3 is TGTGCCAGCAGCCGCTCCCAGACTGAAGCTTTCTTT. It is translated as CASSRSQTEAFF.